This TCR beta chain was obtained from a study of CD8 T cells in Susac syndrome. The CDR3 runs to 22 residues. Losses at the gene ends were 6 bases for V and 2 bases for J; bases not matched to a gene: 30. With random hexamers, about 0.45 to 1 ug RNA was reverse transcribed. TCRdb fed the immunoSEQ multiplex PCR reads into MiXCR, producing one record per CDR3 protein. The sample has 200,000 to 300,000 distinct CDR3 sequences; 90% to 96% are singletons. The gene calls are TRBV23-1 and TRBJ2-7; 8 nucleotides align to TRBD2. TRBV23-1 is an open reading frame, and its role is uncertain. This TCR was sampled from a human donor with Susac syndrome. Sequencing was performed on CD4+ T cells from PBMCs. The CDR3 DNA is TGCGCCAGCAGCCACAGAAGACAGGACCTTAGCGGGGTGACCCCCATCACCTACGAGCAGTACTTC. The encoded protein is CASSHRRQDLSGVTPITYEQYF.